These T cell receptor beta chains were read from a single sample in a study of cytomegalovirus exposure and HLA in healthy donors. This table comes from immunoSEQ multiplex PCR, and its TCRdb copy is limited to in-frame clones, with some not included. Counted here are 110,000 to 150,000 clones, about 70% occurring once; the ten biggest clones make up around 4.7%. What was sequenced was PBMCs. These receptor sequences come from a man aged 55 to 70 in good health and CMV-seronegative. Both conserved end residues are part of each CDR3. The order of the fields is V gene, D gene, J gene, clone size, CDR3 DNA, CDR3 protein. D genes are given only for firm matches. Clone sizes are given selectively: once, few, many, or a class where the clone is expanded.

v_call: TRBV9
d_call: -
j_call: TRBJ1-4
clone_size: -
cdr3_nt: TGTGCCAGCAGCGGCGCAACTAATGAAAAACTGTTTTTT
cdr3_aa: CASSGATNEKLFF

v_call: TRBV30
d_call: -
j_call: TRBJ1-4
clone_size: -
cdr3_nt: TGTGCCTGGAGCGGGGGGGTAAAGGAAAAACTGTTTTTT
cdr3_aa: CAWSGGVKEKLFF

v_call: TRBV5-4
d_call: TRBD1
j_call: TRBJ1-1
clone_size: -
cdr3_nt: TGTGCCAGCAGCCGGACAGGGGCCACTGAAGCTTTCTTT
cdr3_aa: CASSRTGATEAFF

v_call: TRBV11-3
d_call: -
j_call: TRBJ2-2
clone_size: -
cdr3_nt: TGTGCCAGCAGCTTGCGGGAAACCGGGGAGCTGTTTTTT
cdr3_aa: CASSLRETGELFF

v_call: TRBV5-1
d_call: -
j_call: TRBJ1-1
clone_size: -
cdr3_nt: TGCGCCAGCAGCTTGGACGGTAATGGGCCTGAAGCTTTCTTT
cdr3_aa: CASSLDGNGPEAFF

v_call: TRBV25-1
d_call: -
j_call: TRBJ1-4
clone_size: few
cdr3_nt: TGTGCCAGCAGTGAACTTCGGGAAGATGAAAAACTGTTTTTT
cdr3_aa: CASSELREDEKLFF

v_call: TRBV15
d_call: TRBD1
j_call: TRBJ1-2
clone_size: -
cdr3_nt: TGTGCCACCAGCAGAGATCGGACAGGGGTCTACTATGGCTACACCTTC
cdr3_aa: CATSRDRTGVYYGYTF

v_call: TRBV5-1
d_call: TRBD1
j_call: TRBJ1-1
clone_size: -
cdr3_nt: TGCGCCAGCACCAGAACAGGGGAAAGGACTGAAGCTTTCTTT
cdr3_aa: CASTRTGERTEAFF

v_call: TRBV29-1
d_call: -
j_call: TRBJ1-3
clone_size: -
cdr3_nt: TGCAGTACTAATAGTGGAAACACCATATATTTT
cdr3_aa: CSTNSGNTIYF

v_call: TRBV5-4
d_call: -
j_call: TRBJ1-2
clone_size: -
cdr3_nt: TGTGCCAGCAGCTTGGACGGGAACTATGGCTACACCTTC
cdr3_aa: CASSLDGNYGYTF

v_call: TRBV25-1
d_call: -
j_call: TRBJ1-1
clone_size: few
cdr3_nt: TGTGCCAGCGTGGCAGGAACTGAAGCTTTCTTT
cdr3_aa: CASVAGTEAFF

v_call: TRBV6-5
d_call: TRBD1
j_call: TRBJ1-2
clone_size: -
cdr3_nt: TGTGCCAGCAGTCACAGGACAGGCACTAACTATGGCTACACCTTC
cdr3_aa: CASSHRTGTNYGYTF

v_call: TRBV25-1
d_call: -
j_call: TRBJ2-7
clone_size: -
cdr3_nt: TGTGCCACCGGCTTAGGGAGGGGGTACGAGCAGTACTTC
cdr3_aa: CATGLGRGYEQYF

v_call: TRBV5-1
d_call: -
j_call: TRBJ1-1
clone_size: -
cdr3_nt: TGCGCCAGCAGCTTGAGACAGGTGATGAACACTGAAGCTTTCTTT
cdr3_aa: CASSLRQVMNTEAFF

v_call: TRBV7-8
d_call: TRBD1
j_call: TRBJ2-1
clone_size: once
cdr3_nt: TGTGCCAGCAGCTTAGAAGGGGGACAGGGGGTTCGGAATGAGCAGTTCTTC
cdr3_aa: CASSLEGGQGVRNEQFF

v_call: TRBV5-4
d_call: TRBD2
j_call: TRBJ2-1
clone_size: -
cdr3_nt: TGTGCCAGCAGCTTAAGAACGGGAGGGCCCCTGGGTGAGCAGTTCTTC
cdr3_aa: CASSLRTGGPLGEQFF

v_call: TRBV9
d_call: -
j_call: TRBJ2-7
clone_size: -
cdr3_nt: TGTGCCAGCAGCGTGGGGGGCTACGAGCAGTACTTC
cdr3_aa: CASSVGGYEQYF

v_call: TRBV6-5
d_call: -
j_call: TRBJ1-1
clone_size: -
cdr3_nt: TGTGCCAGCGGATCGGGGAGTGGGAACACTGAAGCTTTCTTT
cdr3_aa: CASGSGSGNTEAFF

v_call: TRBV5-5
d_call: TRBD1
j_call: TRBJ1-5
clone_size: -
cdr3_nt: TGTGCCAGCAGCCTATTGACAGGGATCGGTAGCAATCAGCCCCAGCATTTT
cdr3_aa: CASSLLTGIGSNQPQHF

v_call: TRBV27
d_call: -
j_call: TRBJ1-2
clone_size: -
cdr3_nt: TGTGCCAGCAGTTTATCCAACAGGGAATCAGCTAACTATGGCTACACCTTC
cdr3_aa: CASSLSNRESANYGYTF

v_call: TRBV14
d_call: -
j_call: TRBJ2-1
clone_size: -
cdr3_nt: TGTGCCAGCAGCCGAGTCCTAGTACGCAATGAGCAGTTCTTC
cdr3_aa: CASSRVLVRNEQFF

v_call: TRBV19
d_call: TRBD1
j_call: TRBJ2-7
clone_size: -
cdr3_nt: TGTGCCAGTAGTATTGCAGGACAGGGGTTATACGAGCAGTACTTC
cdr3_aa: CASSIAGQGLYEQYF